This TCR beta chain came from a study of blood T cells in healthy people across ages. Primed by a sample-barcoded 5' primer and a J-beta primer mix, a second PCR proceeded for about 6 to 11 cycles. Via MiXCR, TCRdb re-called the 5' RACE reads, giving one row per CDR3 protein. This table holds some 930,000 distinct CDR3 sequences, almost 30% found once. Germline CDR1 and CDR2: MDHEN and SYDVKM. The CDR3 runs to 15 residues. V lost 5 bases and J lost 3, with 14 bases in between. This sample also appeared in a second study, on T cells of mothers and their children.

Material: blood. This receptor was taken from a woman aged 40 to 50 in good health. This chain connects TRBV28 to TRBJ1-5; no definite D call. The chain's CDR3 is CASSPPAGSNQPQHF. The CDR3 DNA is TGTGCCAGCAGTCCCCCGGCAGGTTCCAATCAGCCCCAGCATTTT.